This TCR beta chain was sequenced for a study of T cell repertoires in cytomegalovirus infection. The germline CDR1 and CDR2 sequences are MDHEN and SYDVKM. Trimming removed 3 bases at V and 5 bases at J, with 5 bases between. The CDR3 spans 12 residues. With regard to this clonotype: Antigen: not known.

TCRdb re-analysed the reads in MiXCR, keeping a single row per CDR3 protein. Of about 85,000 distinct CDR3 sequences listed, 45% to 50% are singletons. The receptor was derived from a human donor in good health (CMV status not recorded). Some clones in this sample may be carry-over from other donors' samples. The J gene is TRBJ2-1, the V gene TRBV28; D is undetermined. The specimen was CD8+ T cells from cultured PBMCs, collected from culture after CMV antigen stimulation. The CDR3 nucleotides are TGTGCCAGCAGTTTTTTGGACAATGAGCAGTTCTTC. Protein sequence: CASSFLDNEQFF.